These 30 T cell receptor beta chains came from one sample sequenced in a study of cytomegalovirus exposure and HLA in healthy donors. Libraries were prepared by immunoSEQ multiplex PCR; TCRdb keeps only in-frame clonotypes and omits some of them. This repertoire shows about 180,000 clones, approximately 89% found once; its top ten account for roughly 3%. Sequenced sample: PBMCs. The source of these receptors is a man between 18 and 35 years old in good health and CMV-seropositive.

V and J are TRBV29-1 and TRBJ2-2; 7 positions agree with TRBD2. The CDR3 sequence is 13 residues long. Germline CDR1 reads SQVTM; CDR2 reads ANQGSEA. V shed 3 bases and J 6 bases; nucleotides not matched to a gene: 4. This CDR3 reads CSVEGGFPGELFF. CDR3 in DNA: TGCAGCGTTGAGGGAGGGTTCCCCGGGGAGCTGTTTTTT.

The DNA of the CDR3 is TGCGCCAGCAGCCAAGATGCAGGGTCCGGGGAGCTGTTTTTT. Its protein is CASSQDAGSGELFF. The chain joins TRBV4-3 to TRBJ2-2, with D possibly being TRBD1 (5 bases). This CDR3 has 14 residues. Trimming removed 0 bases at V and 6 bases at J, with 8 bases between. Germline CDR1 and CDR2: LGHNA and YSLEER.

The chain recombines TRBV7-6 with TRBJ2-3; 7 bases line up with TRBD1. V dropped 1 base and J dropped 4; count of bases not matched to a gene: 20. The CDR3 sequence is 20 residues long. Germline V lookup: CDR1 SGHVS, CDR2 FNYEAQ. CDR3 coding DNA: TGTGCCAGCAGCTTAGACCGGGACAGTCCATTCCCTACCAGTGCAGATACGCAGTATTTT. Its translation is CASSLDRDSPFPTSADTQYF. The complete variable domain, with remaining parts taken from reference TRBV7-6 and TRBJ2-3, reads GAGVSQSPRYKVTKRGQDVALRCDPISGHVSLYWYRQALGQGPEFLTYFNYEAQQDKSGLPNDRFSAERPEGSISTLTIQRTEQRDSAMYRCASSLDRDSPFPTSADTQYFGPGTRLTVL.

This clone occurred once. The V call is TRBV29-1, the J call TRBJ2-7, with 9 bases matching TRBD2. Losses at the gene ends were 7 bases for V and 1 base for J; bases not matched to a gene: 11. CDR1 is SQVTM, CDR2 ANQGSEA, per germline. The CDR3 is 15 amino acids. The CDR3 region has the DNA TGCAGCGCAACGACTAGCGGAACAATTTCCTACGAGCAGTACTTC. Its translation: CSATTSGTISYEQYF.

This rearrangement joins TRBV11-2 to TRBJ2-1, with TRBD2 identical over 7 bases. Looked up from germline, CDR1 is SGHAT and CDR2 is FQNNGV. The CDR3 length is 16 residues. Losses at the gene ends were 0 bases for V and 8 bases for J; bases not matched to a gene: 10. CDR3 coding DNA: TGTGCCAGCAGCTTAGATCTTGCGGGAGTTTCCGATGAGCAGTTCTTC. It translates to CASSLDLAGVSDEQFF.

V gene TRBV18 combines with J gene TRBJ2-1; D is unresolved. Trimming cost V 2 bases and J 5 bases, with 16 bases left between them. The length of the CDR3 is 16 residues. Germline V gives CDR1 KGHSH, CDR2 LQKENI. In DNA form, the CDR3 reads TGTGCCAGCTCACCAGTCGAGCCTCCCTCACACAATGAGCAGTTCTTC. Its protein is CASSPVEPPSHNEQFF.

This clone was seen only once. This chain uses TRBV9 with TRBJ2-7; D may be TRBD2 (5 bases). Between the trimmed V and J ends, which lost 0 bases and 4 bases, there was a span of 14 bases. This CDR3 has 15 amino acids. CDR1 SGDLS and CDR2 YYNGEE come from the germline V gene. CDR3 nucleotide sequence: TGTGCCAGCAGCGTAGATCCGTTGGGAGCTTACGAGCAGTACTTC. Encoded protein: CASSVDPLGAYEQYF.

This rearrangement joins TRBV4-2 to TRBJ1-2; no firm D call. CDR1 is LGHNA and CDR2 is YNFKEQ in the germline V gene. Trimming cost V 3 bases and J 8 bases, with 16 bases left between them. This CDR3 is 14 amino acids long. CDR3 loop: CASSHPRTERGYTF. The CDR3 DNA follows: TGTGCCAGCAGCCACCCGCGCACAGAAAGAGGCTACACCTTC.

The chain's CDR3 is CASSIANMNTEAFF. The CDR3 nucleotides read TGTGCCAGTAGTATTGCAAACATGAACACTGAAGCTTTCTTT. The genes are TRBV19 and TRBJ1-1; D gene uncertain. Germline V gives CDR1 LNHDA, CDR2 SQIVND (reference sequence). Trimming took 3 bases from V and 0 from J, leaving 8 bases between them. The CDR3 runs to 14 residues.

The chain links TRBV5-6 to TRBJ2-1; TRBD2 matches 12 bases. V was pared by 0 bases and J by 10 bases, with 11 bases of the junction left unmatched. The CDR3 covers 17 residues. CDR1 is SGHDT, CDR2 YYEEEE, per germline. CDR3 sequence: CASSLELAGGPGWEQFF. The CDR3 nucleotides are TGTGCCAGCAGCTTGGAGCTAGCGGGAGGGCCTGGCTGGGAGCAGTTCTTC.

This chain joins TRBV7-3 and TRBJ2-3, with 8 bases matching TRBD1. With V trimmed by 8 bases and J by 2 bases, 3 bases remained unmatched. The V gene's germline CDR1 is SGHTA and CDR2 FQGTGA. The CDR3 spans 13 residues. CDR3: CASGQGSTDTQYF. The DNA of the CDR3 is TGTGCCAGCGGACAGGGCTCCACAGATACGCAGTATTTT.

The CDR3 here is CASSQGQPGYNEQFF. CDR3 DNA sequence: TGCGCCAGCAGCCAAGGCCAACCGGGGTACAATGAGCAGTTCTTC. J is TRBJ2-1 and V is TRBV4-3; a weak D match, TRBD2 (5 bases). Germline-derived CDR1 and CDR2 are LGHNA and YSLEER. This CDR3 is built from 15 residues. The germline V and J ends were trimmed by 1 base and 4 bases, with 11 bases remaining between them.

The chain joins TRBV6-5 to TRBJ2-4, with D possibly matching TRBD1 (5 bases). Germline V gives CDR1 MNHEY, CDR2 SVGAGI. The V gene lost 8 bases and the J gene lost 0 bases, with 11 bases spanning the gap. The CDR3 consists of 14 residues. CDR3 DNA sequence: TGTGCCAGCGGACCAGGGTTAGCCAAAAACATTCAGTACTTC. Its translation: CASGPGLAKNIQYF.

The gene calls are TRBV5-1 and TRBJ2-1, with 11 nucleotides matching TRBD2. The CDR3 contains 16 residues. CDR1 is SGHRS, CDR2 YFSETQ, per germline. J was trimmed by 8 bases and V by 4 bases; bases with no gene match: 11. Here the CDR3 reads CASSPLPGLAAHEQFF. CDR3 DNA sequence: TGCGCCAGCAGCCCCCTACCGGGACTAGCGGCCCATGAGCAGTTCTTC.

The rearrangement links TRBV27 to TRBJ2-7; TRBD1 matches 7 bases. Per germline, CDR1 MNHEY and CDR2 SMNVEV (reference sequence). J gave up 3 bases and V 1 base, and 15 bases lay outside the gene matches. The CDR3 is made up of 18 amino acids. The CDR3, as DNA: TGTGCCAGCAGTTTATATTCCCTAACGACAGGGAAGGGCTACGAGCAGTACTTC. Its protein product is CASSLYSLTTGKGYEQYF.

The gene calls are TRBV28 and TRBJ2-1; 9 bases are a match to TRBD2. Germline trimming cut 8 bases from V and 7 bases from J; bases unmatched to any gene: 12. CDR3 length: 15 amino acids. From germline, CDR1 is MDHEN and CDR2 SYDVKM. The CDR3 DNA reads TGTGCCAGCCCCCCCCGAGAGGGACTAGCAAATGAGCAGTTCTTC. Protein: CASPPREGLANEQFF.

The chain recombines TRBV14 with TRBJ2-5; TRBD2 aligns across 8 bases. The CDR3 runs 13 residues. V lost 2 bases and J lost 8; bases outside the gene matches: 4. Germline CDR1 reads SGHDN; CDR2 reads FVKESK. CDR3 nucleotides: TGTGCCAGCAGCCAACCCGGGACTAGAACCCAGTACTTC. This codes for CASSQPGTRTQYF.

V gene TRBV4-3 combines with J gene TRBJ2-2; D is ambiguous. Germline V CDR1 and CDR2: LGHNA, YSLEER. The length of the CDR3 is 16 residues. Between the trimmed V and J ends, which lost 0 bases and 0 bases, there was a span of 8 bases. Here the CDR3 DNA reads TGCGCCAGCAGCCAAGACTGGCTTCCGAACACCGGGGAGCTGTTTTTT. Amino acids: CASSQDWLPNTGELFF.

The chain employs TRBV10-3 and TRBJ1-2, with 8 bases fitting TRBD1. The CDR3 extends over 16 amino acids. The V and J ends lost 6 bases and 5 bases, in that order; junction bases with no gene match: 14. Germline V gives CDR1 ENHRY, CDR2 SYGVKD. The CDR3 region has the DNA TGTGCCATCAGCTCCACAGGGGGGCAGGCGACTTATGGCTACACCTTC. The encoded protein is CAISSTGGQATYGYTF.

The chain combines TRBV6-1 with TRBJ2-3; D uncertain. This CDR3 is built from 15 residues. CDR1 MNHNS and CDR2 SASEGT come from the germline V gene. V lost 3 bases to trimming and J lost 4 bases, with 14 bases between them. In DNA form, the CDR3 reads TGTGCCAGCAGTGATTCGGTTGAGTCGGCAGATACGCAGTATTTT. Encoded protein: CASSDSVESADTQYF.

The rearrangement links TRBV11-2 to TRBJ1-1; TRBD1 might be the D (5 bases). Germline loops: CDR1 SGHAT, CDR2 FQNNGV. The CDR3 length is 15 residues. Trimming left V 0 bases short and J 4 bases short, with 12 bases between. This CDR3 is CASSLDQGRGTEAFF. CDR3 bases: TGTGCCAGCAGCTTAGACCAGGGTAGGGGCACTGAAGCTTTCTTT.

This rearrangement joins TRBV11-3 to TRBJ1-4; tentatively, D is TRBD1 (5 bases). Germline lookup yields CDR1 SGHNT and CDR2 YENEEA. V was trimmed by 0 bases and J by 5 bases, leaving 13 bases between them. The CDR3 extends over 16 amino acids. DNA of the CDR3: TGTGCCAGCAGCTTAGATCGGGGGGGGGTGAATGAAAAACTGTTTTTT. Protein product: CASSLDRGGVNEKLFF.

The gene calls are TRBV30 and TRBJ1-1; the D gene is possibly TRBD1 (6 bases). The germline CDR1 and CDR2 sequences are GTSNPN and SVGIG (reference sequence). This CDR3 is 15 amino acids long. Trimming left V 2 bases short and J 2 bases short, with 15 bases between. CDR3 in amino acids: CAWSFSGTLNTEAFF. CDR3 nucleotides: TGTGCCTGGAGTTTTTCCGGGACACTTAACACTGAAGCTTTCTTT.

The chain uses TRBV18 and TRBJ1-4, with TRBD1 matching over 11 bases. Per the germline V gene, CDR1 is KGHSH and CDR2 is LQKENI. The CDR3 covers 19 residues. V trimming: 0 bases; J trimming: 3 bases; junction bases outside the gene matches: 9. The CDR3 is CASSPPGTGGMKANEKLFF. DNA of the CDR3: TGTGCCAGCTCACCACCCGGGACAGGGGGGATGAAGGCTAATGAAAAACTGTTTTTT.

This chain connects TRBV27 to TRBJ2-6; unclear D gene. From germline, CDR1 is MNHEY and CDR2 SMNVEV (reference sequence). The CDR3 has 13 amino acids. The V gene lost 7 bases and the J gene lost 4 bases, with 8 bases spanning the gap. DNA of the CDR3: TGTGCCAGCACCCCCAGGGGGGCCAACGTCCTGACTTTC. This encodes CASTPRGANVLTF.

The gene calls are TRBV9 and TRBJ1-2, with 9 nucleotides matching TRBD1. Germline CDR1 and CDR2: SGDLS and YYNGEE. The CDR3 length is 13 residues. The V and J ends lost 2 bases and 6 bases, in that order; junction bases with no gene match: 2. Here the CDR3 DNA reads TGTGCCAGCAGCGTCGGACAGGGGAATGGCTACACCTTC. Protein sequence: CASSVGQGNGYTF.

The CDR3 is CASSSTGQVYNEQFF. For the CDR3, the DNA is TGTGCCAGCAGTTCCACGGGACAAGTATACAATGAGCAGTTCTTC. V gene TRBV7-9 combines with J gene TRBJ2-1; possibly TRBD1 for D (6 bases). Germline lookup yields CDR1 SEHNR and CDR2 FQNEAQ (reference sequence). V was pared by 6 bases and J by 4 bases, with 16 bases between. This CDR3 is 15 amino acids long. Complete variable domain (other parts from reference TRBV7-9 and TRBJ2-1): DTGVSQNPRHKITKRGQNVTFRCDPISEHNRLYWYRQTLGQGPEFLTYFQNEAQLEKSRLLSDRFSAERPKGSFSTLEIQRTEQGDSAMYLCASSSTGQVYNEQFFGPGTRLTVL.

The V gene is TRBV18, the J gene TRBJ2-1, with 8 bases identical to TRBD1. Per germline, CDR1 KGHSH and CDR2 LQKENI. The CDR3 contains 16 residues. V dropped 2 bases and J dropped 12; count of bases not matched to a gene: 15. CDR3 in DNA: TGTGCCAGCTCACCAGCCGTGGGACAGGCCCAGGAAAGGCAGTTCTTC. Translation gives CASSPAVGQAQERQFF.

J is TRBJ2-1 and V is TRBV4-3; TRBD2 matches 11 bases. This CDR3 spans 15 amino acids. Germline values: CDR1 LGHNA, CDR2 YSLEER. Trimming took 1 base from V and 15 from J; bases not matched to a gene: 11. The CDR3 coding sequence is TGCGCCAGCAGCCAAGGGGTTAGCGGGGGGGCCCTTAGGTTCTTC. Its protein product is CASSQGVSGGALRFF.

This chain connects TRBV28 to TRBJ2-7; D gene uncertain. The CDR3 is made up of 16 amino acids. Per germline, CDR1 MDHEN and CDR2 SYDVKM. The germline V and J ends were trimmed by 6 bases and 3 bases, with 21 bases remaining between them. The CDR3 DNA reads TGTGCCAGCAGCCTACCCTCTGCAGGAACCTACTACGAGCAGTACTTC. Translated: CASSLPSAGTYYEQYF. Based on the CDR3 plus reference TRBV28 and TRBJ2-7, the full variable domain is DVKVTQSSRYLVKRTGEKVFLECVQDMDHENMFWYRQDPGLGLRLIYFSYDVKMKEKGDIPEGYSVSREKKERFSLILESASTNQTSMYLCASSLPSAGTYYEQYFGPGTRLTVT.